Each of the 5 T cell receptor beta chains below was sequenced from the same sample in a study of T-cell memory formation after mild COVID-19. TCRdb passed the 5' RACE reads through MiXCR, listing each CDR3 protein once. Among some 64,000 distinct CDR3 sequences, roughly 10% were seen once, and the ten largest hold about 1.1%. Sequenced: PBMCs or a T cell subset sorted from them (not recorded which). These receptor sequences come from a man younger than 35 who had mild COVID-19 (a few samples of this study predate the infection). Cell type and time point are not known.

At least ten counts were recorded for this clonotype. J is TRBJ1-5 and V is TRBV4-1, with D possibly TRBD1 on 6 matching bases. Trimming cost V 0 bases and J 6 bases, with 12 bases left between them. CDR3 size: 15 residues. Germline-derived CDR1 and CDR2 are MGHRA and YSYEKL. CDR3 coding DNA: TGCGCCAGCAGCCAAGATTCCGGGGGCAGTCAGCCCCAGCATTTT. This gives the protein CASSQDSGGSQPQHF.

In this sample, this clonotype turned up a few times. The chain employs TRBV10-3 and TRBJ1-1, with D perhaps matching TRBD1 (6 bases). Germline V gene data show CDR1 as ENHRY and CDR2 as SYGVKD. The CDR3 has 14 residues. Deletions cut 7 bases from V and 1 base from J, with 13 bases between. This CDR3 is CAIKTTGPNTEAFF. CDR3 in DNA: TGTGCCATCAAAACGACAGGCCCGAACACTGAAGCTTTCTTT.

V is TRBV3-1 and J is TRBJ1-2, with D possibly matching TRBD1 (5 bases). Trimming left V 2 bases short and J 8 bases short, with 18 bases between. The germline V gene encodes CDR1 LGHDT and CDR2 YNNKEL (reference sequence). The CDR3 totals 15 residues. This chain's CDR3 is CASSQSIQGIYGYTF. CDR3 in DNA: TGTGCCAGCAGCCAAAGTATCCAGGGTATCTACGGCTACACCTTC.

DNA of the CDR3: TGTGCCACCAGGGGACTAGCGGGCGAGCAGTACTTC. This sequence encodes CATRGLAGEQYF. The J gene is TRBJ2-7, the V gene TRBV24-1; 12 bases fit TRBD2. The CDR3 has 12 amino acids. From germline, CDR1 is KGHDR and CDR2 SFDVKD. The V gene end was trimmed by 7 bases and the J gene end by 6 bases; junction bases not matched to a gene: 0.

The sample holds many counts of this clonotype. The chain has TRBV9 and TRBJ2-3; D is unresolved. CDR1 and CDR2 from the germline V gene are SGDLS and YYNGEE. Trimming took off 0 bases at V and 5 bases at J, with 13 bases between the two ends. The CDR3 loop spans 15 amino acids. CDR3 in amino acids: CASSVGSGPEDTQYF. The CDR3 DNA reads as TGTGCCAGCAGCGTAGGGTCAGGTCCTGAAGATACGCAGTATTTT.